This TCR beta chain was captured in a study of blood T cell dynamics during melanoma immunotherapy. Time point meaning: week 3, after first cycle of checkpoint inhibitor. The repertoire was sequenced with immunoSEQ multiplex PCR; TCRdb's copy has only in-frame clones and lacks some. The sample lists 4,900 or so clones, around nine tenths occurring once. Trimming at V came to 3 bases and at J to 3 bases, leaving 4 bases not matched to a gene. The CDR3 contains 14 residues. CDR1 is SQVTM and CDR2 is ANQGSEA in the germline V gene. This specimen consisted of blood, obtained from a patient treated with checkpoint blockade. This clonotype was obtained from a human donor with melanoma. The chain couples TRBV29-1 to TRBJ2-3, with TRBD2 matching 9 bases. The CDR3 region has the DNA TGCAGCGTTGATTCTGGACTAGCGACAGATACGCAGTATTTT. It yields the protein CSVDSGLATDTQYF.